The entry below describes one T cell receptor (beta chain). What antigen it recognizes has not been identified. Base qualities are not provided; no much larger clone lies one nucleotide away. TCRbeta CDR3 regions were amplified from genomic DNA by means of the immunoSEQ Assay, a bias-controlled multiplex PCR. As for the authors' bioinformatics: Within the assay, amplification of reference gene primers was used to estimate how many nucleated cells each sample contained. Sequence reads were collapsed and filtered to measure the absolute abundance of every unique TCRbeta CDR3 rearrangement. For each sample, productive Simpson clonality was calculated by taking the square root of Simpson's diversity index across productive rearrangements. Sourced from immuneACCESS, this table was stored by TCRdb with only in-frame sequences that have V and J called. A share of the clones is absent; for the studies checked, an unresolved V gene accounts for under half, and the remainder has no known explanation. Clone size and the V and J calls come from that table; the DNA yielded D and trimming. The sample profile shows 15,000 to 25,000 clones; 88% of them were found once. Roughly 10% of the sample is held by the ten biggest clonotypes.

The collaborating institutions used their own protocols to collect whole blood in K2EDTA tubes. For TCRbeta analysis, collaborator samples were shipped as frozen whole blood, as isolated PBMCs, or as DNA extracted from either sample type. The data were taken from a study of blood T cell repertoires in COVID-19 (dated by TCRdb to between 2020 and 2021). Context from the whole study: Samples covering the acute and convalescent phases of COVID-19 were provided by collaborators in the United States, Italy and Spain. The material from the prospective study consisted of cDNA or gDNA derived from T cells, B-cell-depleted T cells, or PBMCs. Deeply sampled blood TCRbeta repertoires from subjects exposed to, actively infected with, or recovered from COVID-19 were included in the dataset. The repertoires were released in a freely available public database intended as a resource for research on the immune response to SARS-CoV-2. The samples were drawn from two sources: the first 160 participants of the ongoing ImmuneRACE study, and some 1,300 subjects contributed by 6 global collaborators. Sample metadata almost always included a de-identified subject ID, COVID-19 status, age in years and sex. Where available, HLA class I and class II types were obtained from metadata supplied by the sample provider rather than from assay-based typing. The full study reports these points: The amount of clinical and demographic metadata varied by source and participant and was provided uncurated.

The CDR3 measures 13 amino acids from cysteine to phenylalanine. Only the CDR3 part of the read is kept: 39 bases, read in frame from the first base. Taken from the germline V gene (reference sequence), the CDR1 and CDR2 loops are SEHNR and FQNEAQ. The V and J ends are trimmed by 2 bases and 8 bases, leaving 12 bases between them. The clonotype was recovered from a human donor in a cohort sampled during active COVID-19. The material sequenced was peripheral blood. The rearranged segments are TRBV7-9 and TRBJ1-2; TRBD1 is a possible D gene, resting on 6 matching bases. At the DNA level, the sequence is TGTGCCAGCAGCTTAAGGGACACGCTAGGCTACACCTTC. This gives the protein CASSLRDTLGYTF. With all but the CDR3 taken from the reference TRBV7-9 and TRBJ1-2 genes, the full variable domain is: DTGVSQNPRHKITKRGQNVTFRCDPISEHNRLYWYRQTLGQGPEFLTYFQNEAQLEKSRLLSDRFSAERPKGSFSTLEIQRTEQGDSAMYLCASSLRDTLGYTFGSGTRLTVV.